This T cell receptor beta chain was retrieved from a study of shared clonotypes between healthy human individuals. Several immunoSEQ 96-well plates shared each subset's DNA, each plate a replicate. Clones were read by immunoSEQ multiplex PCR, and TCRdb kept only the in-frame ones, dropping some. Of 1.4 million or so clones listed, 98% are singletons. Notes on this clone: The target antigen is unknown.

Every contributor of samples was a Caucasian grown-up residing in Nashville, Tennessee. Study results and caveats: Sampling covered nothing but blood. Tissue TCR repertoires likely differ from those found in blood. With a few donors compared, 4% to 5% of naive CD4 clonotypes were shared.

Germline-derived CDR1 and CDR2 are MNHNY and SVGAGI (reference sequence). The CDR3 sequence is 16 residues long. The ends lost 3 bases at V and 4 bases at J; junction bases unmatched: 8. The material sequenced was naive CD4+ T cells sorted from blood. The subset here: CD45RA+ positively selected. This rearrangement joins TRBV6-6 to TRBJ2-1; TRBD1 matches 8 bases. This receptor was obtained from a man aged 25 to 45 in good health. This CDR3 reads CASSYTDRGFYNEQFF. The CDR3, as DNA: TGTGCCAGCAGTTATACCGACAGGGGTTTTTACAATGAGCAGTTCTTC.